This T cell receptor beta chain originates from a study of shared clonotypes between healthy human individuals. Germline V CDR1 and CDR2: MGHDK, SYGVNS. The ends were cut back, 8 bases at V and 8 bases at J, with 10 bases in the middle. The CDR3 spans 11 residues. Researchers ran the assay at a deep level. Genomic DNA from each subset was divided evenly over several immunoSEQ plates. Assay: immunoSEQ multiplex PCR; the TCRdb copy retains only in-frame clones and omits some. The sample has about 1 million clones; 60% to 80% are singletons. Sequencing was done on a sample of memory CD4+ T cells sorted from blood. Subset in this sample: CD45RA-negative fraction. The receptor was isolated from a man aged 18-30 years in good health. The rearrangement links TRBV25-1 to TRBJ2-1; D gene unclear. The CDR3 nucleotides read TGTGCCAGCGGAAGTACGTATGAGCAGTTCTTC. This codes for CASGSTYEQFF. Full variable domain (rest looked up from reference TRBV25-1 and TRBJ2-1): EADIYQTPRYLVIGTGKKITLECSQTMGHDKMYWYQQDPGMELHLIHYSYGVNSTEKGDLSSESTVSRIRTEHFPLTLESARPSHTSQYLCASGSTYEQFFGPGTRLTVL.